This T cell receptor (beta chain) was captured in a study of graft-versus-host responses after intestinal transplantation. Across the study: Grafts were multivisceral, liver-intestinal, or isolated intestinal.

The data were produced by immunoSEQ multiplex PCR, yet TCRdb's version contains in-frame clones alone and is incomplete. The repertoire includes under 20,000 clones, roughly a third of them detected once, and roughly 2% sits in the top ten. The CDR3 sequence is 15 residues long. CDR1 SGHNT and CDR2 YYREEE come from the germline V gene (reference sequence). The trim removed 4 bases at V and 5 bases at J, leaving 8 bases unmatched. Study conclusions and caveats: Some patients had graft-donor T cell macrochimerism. In their allografts, the ratios of graft-versus-host to host-versus-graft T cell clones were high.

After the reaction, proliferating CFSE-low CD3+CD4+ and CD3+CD8+ responders were sorted. The sample here was alloreactive CD4+ T cells from a mixed lymphocyte reaction culture, taken before transplantation. Subset meaning: CFSE-low proliferating T cells sorted from roughly 6-day pre-transplant mixed lymphocyte reaction (GvH or HvG direction). The clonotype comes from a human patient who was an organ donor for intestinal transplantation. The V and J genes are TRBV5-4 and TRBJ2-5, with TRBD2 identical over 10 bases. The CDR3 here is CASSGRLAGFETQYF. The CDR3 DNA is TGTGCCAGCAGCGGAAGACTAGCGGGTTTTGAGACCCAGTACTTC.